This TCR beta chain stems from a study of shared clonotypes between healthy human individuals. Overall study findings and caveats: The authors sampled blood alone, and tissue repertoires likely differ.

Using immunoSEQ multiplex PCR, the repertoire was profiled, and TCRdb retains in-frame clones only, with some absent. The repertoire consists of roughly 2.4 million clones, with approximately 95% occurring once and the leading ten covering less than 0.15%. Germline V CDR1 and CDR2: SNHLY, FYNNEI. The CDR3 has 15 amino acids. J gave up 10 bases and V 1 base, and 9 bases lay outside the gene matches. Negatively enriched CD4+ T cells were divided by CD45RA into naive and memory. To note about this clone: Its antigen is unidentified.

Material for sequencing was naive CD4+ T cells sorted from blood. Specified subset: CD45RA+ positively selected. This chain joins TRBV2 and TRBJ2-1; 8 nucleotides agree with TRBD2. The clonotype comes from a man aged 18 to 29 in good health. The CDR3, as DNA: TGTGCCAGCAGTGAAGGGGGGACTAGGATCAGAGAGCAGTTCTTC. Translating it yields CASSEGGTRIREQFF.